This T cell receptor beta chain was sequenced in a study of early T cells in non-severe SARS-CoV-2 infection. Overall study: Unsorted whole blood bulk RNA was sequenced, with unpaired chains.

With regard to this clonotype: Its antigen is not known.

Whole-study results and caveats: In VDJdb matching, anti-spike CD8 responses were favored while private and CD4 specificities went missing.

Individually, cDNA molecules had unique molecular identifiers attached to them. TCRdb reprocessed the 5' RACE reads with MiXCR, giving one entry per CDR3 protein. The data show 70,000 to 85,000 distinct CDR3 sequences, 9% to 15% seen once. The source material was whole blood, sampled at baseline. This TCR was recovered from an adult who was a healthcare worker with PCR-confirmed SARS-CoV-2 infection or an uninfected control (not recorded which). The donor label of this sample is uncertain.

The CDR3 DNA reads TGCGCCAGCAGCCCCATGACTAGCGGGGGCTACGAGCAGTACTTC. As protein: CASSPMTSGGYEQYF. The V gene is TRBV4-1, the J gene TRBJ2-7; 12 bases fit TRBD2. The germline gives CDR1 MGHRA, CDR2 YSYEKL. With V trimmed by 4 bases and J by 3 bases, 4 bases remained unmatched. The CDR3 has 15 residues.